Reported below is one T cell receptor beta chain. The antigen is not known. The entry originates in a study of identical twins. General study findings and limits: For out-of-frame alpha sequences shared by twins, low generation probability was in excess. Out-of-frame beta sequences exhibited a weaker degree of excess twin sharing.

TCRdb itself ran the 5' RACE reads through MiXCR, one entry per CDR3 protein. Of 400,000 to 550,000 distinct CDR3 sequences in the sample, around 15% are singletons; the top ten hold about 1%. CDR1 WNHNN and CDR2 SYGVQD come from the germline V gene (reference sequence). The CDR3 is made up of 16 amino acids. V shed 4 bases and J 1 base; nucleotides not matched to a gene: 6. Separately, the same data were catalogued under a study of yellow fever vaccine responses in identical twins.

The chain is built from TRBV10-1 and TRBJ2-2; 7 bases agree with TRBD2. The sequenced sample was CD4+ T cells sorted from blood. The receptor comes from a woman aged 18-35 years in good health. In DNA, the CDR3 is TGCGCCAGCAGTGGACTAAGCGGGATGAACACCGGGGAGCTGTTTTTT. It specifies CASSGLSGMNTGELFF.